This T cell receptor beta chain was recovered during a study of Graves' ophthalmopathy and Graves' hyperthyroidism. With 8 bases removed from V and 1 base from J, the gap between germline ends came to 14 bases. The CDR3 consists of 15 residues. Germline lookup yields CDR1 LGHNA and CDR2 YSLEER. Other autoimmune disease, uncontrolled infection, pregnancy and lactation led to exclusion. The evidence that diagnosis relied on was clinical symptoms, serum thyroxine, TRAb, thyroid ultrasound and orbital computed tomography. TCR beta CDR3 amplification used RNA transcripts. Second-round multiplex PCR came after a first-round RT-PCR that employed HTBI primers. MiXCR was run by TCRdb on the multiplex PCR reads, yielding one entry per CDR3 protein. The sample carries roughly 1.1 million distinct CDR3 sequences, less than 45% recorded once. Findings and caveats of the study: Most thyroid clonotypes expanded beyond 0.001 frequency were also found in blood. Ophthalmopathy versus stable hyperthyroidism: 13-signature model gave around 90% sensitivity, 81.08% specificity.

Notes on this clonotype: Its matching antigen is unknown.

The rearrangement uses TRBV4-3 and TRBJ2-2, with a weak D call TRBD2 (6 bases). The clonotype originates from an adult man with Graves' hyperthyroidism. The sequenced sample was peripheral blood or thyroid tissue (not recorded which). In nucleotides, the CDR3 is TGCGCCAGCGGACTTAGCGGAGAGAACACCGGGGAGCTGTTTTTT. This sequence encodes CASGLSGENTGELFF.